The following is a T cell receptor (beta chain) sequence with its context. The record originates from a study of tumor T cells in aggressive B-cell lymphoma. Generated by immunoSEQ multiplex PCR, the TCRdb table keeps only in-frame clones and is missing some. The sample lists about 10,000 clones; approximately 90% were seen once. CDR3 size: 14 residues. Germline CDR1 and CDR2: LNHDA and SQIVND (reference sequence). Trimming left V 3 bases short and J 4 bases short, with 10 bases between. This chain connects TRBV19 to TRBJ2-1; D is possibly TRBD2 (5 bases). This TCR derives from an adult with diffuse large B cell lymphoma. The sample taken for sequencing was tumor tissue. CDR3 in amino acids: CASSIEGSYNEQFF. The DNA of the CDR3 is TGTGCCAGTAGTATCGAGGGCAGTTACAATGAGCAGTTCTTC. The whole variable domain, filled in from reference TRBV19 and TRBJ2-1, reads DGGITQSPKYLFRKEGQNVTLSCEQNLNHDAMYWYRQDPGQGLRLIYYSQIVNDFQKGDIAEGYSVSREKKESFPLTVTSAQKNPTAFYLCASSIEGSYNEQFFGPGTRLTVL.